One TCR beta chain is described in this entry. Patients in Seattle were enrolled during active infection, then followed longitudinally. The source of the sample is a study of blood T cell repertoires in COVID-19. The overall study: Sample material is recorded as cDNA or gDNA derived from T cells, B-cell-depleted T cells, or PBMCs.

The V end was cut by 1 base, the J end by 3 bases, with 6 bases between. The CDR3 loop spans 14 amino acids. The V gene's germline CDR1 is ENHRY and CDR2 SYGVKD. How the authors handled the data: How many nucleated cells were present was estimated from reference gene primer amplification. The repertoire was sequenced with immunoSEQ multiplex PCR; TCRdb's copy has only in-frame clones and lacks some. The D gene and trimming were derived from the DNA, and the V and J assignments and clone size from that table. The repertoire holds 250,000 to 350,000 clones, roughly 90% seen once, with roughly 10% in the top ten.

Material for sequencing was peripheral blood. The genes are TRBV10-3 and TRBJ2-2; no reliable D call. The sequence was obtained from a woman aged 25-40 years with COVID-19, enrolled during active disease. CDR3 nucleotides: TGTGCCATCAGTGAGTTCCGAGACACCGGGGAGCTGTTTTTT. It yields the protein CAISEFRDTGELFF.